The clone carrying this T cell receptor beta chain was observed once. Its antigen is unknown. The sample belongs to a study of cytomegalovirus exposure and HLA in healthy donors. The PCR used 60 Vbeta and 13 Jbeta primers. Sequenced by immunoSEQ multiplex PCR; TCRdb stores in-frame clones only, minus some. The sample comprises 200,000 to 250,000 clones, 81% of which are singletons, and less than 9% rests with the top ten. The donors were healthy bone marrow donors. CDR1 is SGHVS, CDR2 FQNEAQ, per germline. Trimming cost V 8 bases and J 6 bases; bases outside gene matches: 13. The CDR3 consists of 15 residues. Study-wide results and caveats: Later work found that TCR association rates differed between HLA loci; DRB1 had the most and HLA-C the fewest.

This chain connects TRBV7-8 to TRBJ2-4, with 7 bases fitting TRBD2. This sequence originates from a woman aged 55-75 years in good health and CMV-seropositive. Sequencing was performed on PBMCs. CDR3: CASRVGAGMRNIQYF. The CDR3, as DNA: TGTGCCAGCCGCGTAGGAGCGGGAATGAGAAACATTCAGTACTTC.